This T cell receptor beta chain was sequenced for a study of cytomegalovirus exposure and HLA in healthy donors. Study observations and caveats: The study recorded 164 TCR beta chains that were cytomegalovirus-associated. The later analysis indicated that the majority of CMV-associated TCR beta chains appeared HLA-restricted.

Comment on this clone: What it binds is not known.

Vbeta (60) and Jbeta (13) primers were used in the PCR. Sequencing was performed with immunoSEQ multiplex PCR; in TCRdb, only in-frame clones are kept and a portion is missing. This sample has roughly 70,000 clones, with 80% to 90% found just once. Germline V CDR1 and CDR2: SEHNR, FQNEAQ (reference sequence). This CDR3 is built from 14 residues. With 2 bases clipped from V and 4 bases from J, the junction kept 4 bases outside the gene matches. This TCR derives from a woman aged 30 to 39 in good health and CMV-seropositive. The J gene is TRBJ1-1, the V gene TRBV7-9; 7 bases align to TRBD1. The sample consisted of PBMCs. The CDR3 DNA sequence: TGTGCCAGCAGCTTAAGACAGGGCACCACTGAAGCTTTCTTT. It is translated as CASSLRQGTTEAFF.